This T cell receptor (beta chain) stems from a study of beta chain features in type 1 diabetes. Background on the study: Examination covered over 85,000,000 sorted cells spanning all samples. Whole-study findings and limits: There was a possibility that cDNA sequencing over-represented cells with high TCR expression. Type 1 diabetes patients had moderately but significantly shorter TCRB CDR3s in all four CD4+ subsets.

Expressed TCRB transcripts were sequenced because the isolated RNA had all been reverse transcribed beforehand. Some clones are missing from TCRdb's copy, which holds only in-frame ones; the method was immunoSEQ multiplex PCR. The data contain a few hundred thousand clones, around 12% of them singletons. About this clone itself: Antigen specificity is unknown.

This CDR3 has 18 amino acids. Germline CDR1 is SGHRS and CDR2 is YFSETQ. Trimming cost V 4 bases and J 5 bases, with 28 bases left between them. The purity of all sorted populations exceeded 98%. Sequencing was carried out using naive CD4+ T cells from blood. The sequence derives from a woman aged 18-29 years with type 1 diabetes. The chain joins TRBV5-1 to TRBJ2-7, with a possible D match to TRBD2 (5 bases). The CDR3 region is CASSQREVSATPAHEQYF. The DNA of the CDR3 is TGCGCCAGCAGCCAGAGAGAAGTTAGCGCAACCCCGGCGCACGAGCAGTACTTC.